These 14 T cell receptor beta chains were all obtained from the same sample, sequenced in a study of T cells after yellow fever vaccination. A single record per CDR3 protein comes from TCRdb applying MiXCR to the 5' RACE reads. The sample yields hundreds of thousands of distinct CDR3 sequences, less than 15% seen once. The sample consisted of PBMCs, taken on the day of the yellow fever booster vaccination. These receptors originate from a man aged 30-40 years who received the YFV17D yellow fever vaccine.

At least ten counts were recorded for this clonotype. The V gene is TRBV20-1, the J gene TRBJ2-5; maybe TRBD2 (6 bases). The CDR3 runs to 14 residues. Germline V lookup: CDR1 DFQATT, CDR2 SNEGSKA (reference sequence). V was clipped by 1 base and J by 5 bases, with 14 bases between them. The CDR3 nucleotides read TGCAGTGCTAGAGTCGCCGGGAGTGGGGAGACCCAGTACTTC. Amino acids: CSARVAGSGETQYF.

CDR3 nucleotides: TGTGCCAGCAGTTTCGTCCTAGCGAAGAGCTCCTACAATGAGCAGTTCTTC. Encoded protein: CASSFVLAKSSYNEQFF. The chain recombines TRBV28 with TRBJ2-1; a possible D gene is TRBD2 (6 bases). Trimming pared 3 bases from V and 0 bases from J, leaving 15 bases between. The CDR3 spans 17 residues. Looked up from germline, CDR1 is MDHEN and CDR2 is SYDVKM.

This chain links TRBV20-1 with TRBJ2-2; the D gene is possibly TRBD1 (6 bases). Per the germline V gene, CDR1 is DFQATT and CDR2 is SNEGSKA (reference sequence). The CDR3 runs to 16 residues. V gave up 0 bases and J gave up 0 bases, with 11 bases separating them. This CDR3 is CSARDLGQTNTGELFF. In DNA, the CDR3 is TGCAGTGCTAGAGATCTAGGACAGACGAACACCGGGGAGCTGTTTTTT.

This clonotype was counted ten times or more. CDR3 amino acids: CASSSTATYEQYF. The DNA of the CDR3 is TGTGCCAGCAGCTCGACAGCTACCTACGAGCAGTACTTC. The chain carries TRBV7-9 and TRBJ2-7; tentative D call: TRBD1 (5 bases). The CDR3 has 13 residues. Germline CDR1 is SEHNR and CDR2 is FQNEAQ (reference sequence). The germline V and J ends were trimmed by 4 bases and 2 bases, with 9 bases remaining between them.

The gene calls are TRBV2 and TRBJ2-7; D unresolved. V gave up 6 bases and J gave up 6 bases, with 6 bases separating them. This CDR3 region has 10 residues. CDR1 and CDR2 (germline): SNHLY, FYNNEI. DNA for the CDR3: TGTGCCAGCAGGCTCGGCGAGCAGTACTTC. Amino acid sequence: CASRLGEQYF.

The rearrangement joins TRBV7-2 to TRBJ2-4; D remains ambiguous. This CDR3 region has 17 residues. Germline-derived CDR1 and CDR2 are SGHTA and FQGNSA. V lost 1 base to trimming and J lost 0 bases, with 13 bases between them. The CDR3 region is CASSLVGNLVAKNIQYF. The CDR3 bases are TGTGCCAGCAGCTTAGTTGGCAATCTCGTAGCCAAAAACATTCAGTACTTC.

The chain joins TRBV6-5 to TRBJ1-1, with D uncertain. The CDR3 spans 11 residues. Deletions cut 10 bases from V and 4 bases from J, with 10 bases between. Germline CDR1 is MNHEY and CDR2 is SVGAGI. CDR3 in DNA: TGTGCCACCATATTCGGCACTGAAGCTTTCTTT. Encoded protein: CATIFGTEAFF.

The table lists this clonotype with a few counts. This chain connects TRBV21-1 to TRBJ2-1; the D call TRBD2 from the table was never checked on the DNA. TRBV21-1 is a pseudogene. The CDR3 sequence is 17 residues long. CDR3 DNA: TGTGCCAGCAGCAAAGATGGTAGCGGGAAAACCTACAATGAGCAGTTCTTC. It translates to CASSKDGSGKTYNEQFF.

This clonotype was seen a few times. V usage is TRBV20-1 and J usage is TRBJ2-1; the match to TRBD2 covers 8 bases. This CDR3 is built from 16 residues. Germline loops: CDR1 DFQATT, CDR2 SNEGSKA (reference sequence). J gave up 4 bases and V 4 bases, and 12 bases lay outside the gene matches. CDR3 sequence (DNA): TGCAGTGCTACTCGTCGTAGCGGGAAGAAGTACAATGAGCAGTTCTTC. It specifies CSATRRSGKKYNEQFF.

This clonotype has more than one count but fewer than ten. The rearrangement joins TRBV5-4 to TRBJ2-1, with no clear D. The CDR3 loop spans 13 amino acids. V dropped 0 bases and J dropped 7 bases, with 8 bases sitting between them. Germline V lookup: CDR1 SGHNT, CDR2 YYREEE (reference sequence). CDR3 sequence: CASSLALWNEQFF. CDR3 sequence (DNA): TGTGCCAGCAGCTTGGCGTTGTGGAATGAGCAGTTCTTC.

The J gene is TRBJ2-1, the V gene TRBV28, with D uncertain. The CDR3 sequence is 16 residues long. V lost 7 bases to trimming and J lost 4 bases, with 20 bases between them. The germline gives CDR1 MDHEN, CDR2 SYDVKM. CDR3 DNA sequence: TGTGCCAGCACCCCCGAGGCGCGACTTGCGTACAATGAGCAGTTCTTC. It yields the protein CASTPEARLAYNEQFF.

The chain joins TRBV6-5 to TRBJ1-5, with unresolved D. Germline V gene data show CDR1 as MNHEY and CDR2 as SVGAGI. This CDR3 has 18 amino acids. V dropped 0 bases and J dropped 0 bases, with 15 bases sitting between them. The CDR3 region has the DNA TGTGCCAGCAGTTACTCGACCCGGACGGAGTATAGCAATCAGCCCCAGCATTTT. It codes for CASSYSTRTEYSNQPQHF.

This clonotype was picked up many times. V is TRBV29-1 and J is TRBJ2-1, with 10 bases aligning to TRBD1. Germline trimming cut 7 bases from V and 8 bases from J; bases unmatched to any gene: 5. CDR1 and CDR2 from the germline V gene are SQVTM and ANQGSEA. This CDR3 contains 12 residues. The CDR3 loop is CSAGQGDHEQFF. In DNA, the CDR3 is TGCAGCGCAGGACAGGGGGACCATGAGCAGTTCTTC.

The rearrangement uses TRBV9 and TRBJ2-2; 9 nucleotides line up with TRBD2. Germline loops: CDR1 SGDLS, CDR2 YYNGEE. Unmatched junction bases numbered 6, after V lost 3 bases and J lost 6 bases. This CDR3 region has 15 residues. CDR3 bases: TGTGCCAGCAGCGGTAGCGGGAGATCGGCCGGGGAGCTGTTTTTT. It is translated as CASSGSGRSAGELFF.